This note documents a single T cell receptor beta chain sequence. Its antigen is as yet unknown. For TCR, cDNA came from 5'RACE template switching, which added a universal primer site and UMIs. TCRdb re-analysed the 5' RACE reads in MiXCR, keeping a single row per CDR3 protein. The repertoire holds hundreds of thousands of distinct CDR3 sequences, with roughly an eighth as singletons. The sample is drawn from a study of T cells after yellow fever vaccination. In germline, CDR1 is DFQATT, CDR2 SNEGSKA (reference sequence). This CDR3 has 14 amino acids. J lost 1 base, V lost 2 bases, and 4 bases had no gene match. Study conclusions and caveats: Clones that expanded after primary vaccination mostly reappeared after the booster (96% CD4, 88% CD8). Clonotypes found in both CD4 and CD8 compartments made up a small share.

The sequenced sample was PBMCs, obtained on the day of the yellow fever booster vaccination. The chain joins TRBV20-1 to TRBJ2-5; 7 nucleotides agree with TRBD1. The receptor was derived from a man younger than 45 who received the YFV17D yellow fever vaccine. The CDR3 here is CSARLQGPQETQYF. The CDR3, as DNA: TGCAGTGCTAGACTACAGGGGCCCCAAGAGACCCAGTACTTC.